This T cell receptor (beta chain) originates from a study of T cell repertoires in ileal Crohn's disease. The germline V gene encodes CDR1 SGHAT and CDR2 FQNNGV. The CDR3 is 13 amino acids. V lost 1 base and J lost 5, with 6 bases in between. TCRdb's copy holds only in-frame clones and misses some; the assay was immunoSEQ multiplex PCR. The table has over 5,000 clones, around 83% seen once. What was sequenced was ileal tissue. The sequence was collected from an adult with Crohn's disease. The genes are TRBV11-2 and TRBJ1-3; the D is unclear. The CDR3 protein is CASSLVRRNTIYF. The CDR3 coding sequence is TGTGCCAGCAGCTTAGTTCGTCGAAACACCATATATTTT. Using reference TRBV11-2 and TRBJ1-3 for the parts outside the CDR3, the full variable domain is EAGVAQSPRYKIIEKRQSVAFWCNPISGHATLYWYQQILGQGPKLLIQFQNNGVVDDSQLPKDRFSAERLKGVDSTLKIQPAKLEDSAVYLCASSLVRRNTIYFGEGSWLTVV.